These T cell receptor beta chains were read from a single sample in a study of cytomegalovirus exposure and HLA in healthy donors. Method: immunoSEQ multiplex PCR; TCRdb's copy keeps in-frame clones and lacks some. The profile shows 100,000 to 150,000 clones, roughly 73% of them singletons. Sequencing input: PBMCs. These receptors all come from a male donor in good health and CMV-seronegative. CDR3s include the opening cysteine and the closing phenylalanine or tryptophan. D genes are given only for firm matches. Clone size appears in some rows only: once, few, many, or a class for an expanded clone.

CDR3 protein: CASRVGLAIVDEQFF
CDR3 DNA: TGCGCCAGCAGAGTTGGACTAGCTATCGTCGATGAGCAGTTCTTC
D gene: TRBD2
J gene: TRBJ2-1
V gene: TRBV5-1
clone size: NA

CDR3 protein: CASSLEVGRGSTEKLFF
CDR3 DNA: TGTGCCAGCAGCTTAGAAGTGGGGCGGGGATCAACTGAAAAACTGTTTTTT
D gene: NA
J gene: TRBJ1-4
V gene: TRBV7-6
clone size: NA

CDR3 protein: CAWSVGRFSGNTIYF
CDR3 DNA: TGTGCCTGGAGTGTAGGCAGGTTCTCTGGAAACACCATATATTTT
D gene: NA
J gene: TRBJ1-3
V gene: TRBV30
clone size: NA

CDR3 protein: CASSPELAVETQYF
CDR3 DNA: TGCGCCAGCAGTCCGGAACTAGCCGTGGAGACCCAGTACTTC
D gene: NA
J gene: TRBJ2-5
V gene: TRBV5-1
clone size: NA

CDR3 protein: CASSEAQGPYEQYF
CDR3 DNA: TGTGCCAGCAGTGAAGCACAGGGACCCTACGAGCAGTACTTC
D gene: NA
J gene: TRBJ2-7
V gene: TRBV6-1
clone size: NA

CDR3 protein: CASSSGQGITGELFF
CDR3 DNA: TGTGCCAGCAGCTCGGGACAGGGTATAACCGGGGAGCTGTTTTTT
D gene: TRBD1
J gene: TRBJ2-2
V gene: TRBV5-8
clone size: NA

CDR3 protein: CASSQDNRKKGNYGYTF
CDR3 DNA: TGTGCCAGCAGCCAAGATAACAGGAAAAAGGGTAACTATGGCTACACCTTC
D gene: NA
J gene: TRBJ1-2
V gene: TRBV4-2
clone size: NA

CDR3 protein: CASSPPSGTRTEQFF
CDR3 DNA: TGTGCCAGCTCACCACCGTCCGGGACTAGGACTGAGCAGTTCTTC
D gene: TRBD2
J gene: TRBJ2-1
V gene: TRBV18
clone size: NA

CDR3 protein: CASSNMPAGIHSPLHF
CDR3 DNA: TGTGCCAGCAGCAACATGCCGGCAGGGATTCATTCACCCCTCCACTTT
D gene: NA
J gene: TRBJ1-6
V gene: TRBV14
clone size: NA

CDR3 protein: CASSPVYGTGGYSPLHF
CDR3 DNA: TGCGCCAGCAGCCCCGTCTACGGGACAGGGGGTTATTCACCCCTCCACTTT
D gene: TRBD1
J gene: TRBJ1-6
V gene: TRBV4-3
clone size: NA

CDR3 protein: CASSQAPQGLNTEAFF
CDR3 DNA: TGCGCCAGCAGCCAAGCCCCCCAGGGTCTGAACACTGAAGCTTTCTTT
D gene: NA
J gene: TRBJ1-1
V gene: TRBV4-1
clone size: few

CDR3 protein: CASSQQAAGTLHF
CDR3 DNA: TGTGCCAGCAGCCAACAGGCCGCAGGAACCCTCCACTTT
D gene: NA
J gene: TRBJ1-6
V gene: TRBV14
clone size: NA

CDR3 protein: CASSHTGAEAFF
CDR3 DNA: TGCGCCAGCAGCCATACAGGCGCTGAAGCTTTCTTT
D gene: NA
J gene: TRBJ1-1
V gene: TRBV4-3
clone size: NA

CDR3 protein: CASSFDGGNTEAFF
CDR3 DNA: TGTGCCAGCAGCTTCGACGGAGGGAACACTGAAGCTTTCTTT
D gene: NA
J gene: TRBJ1-1
V gene: TRBV7-2
clone size: NA

CDR3 protein: CASSPGRDTNYEQYF
CDR3 DNA: TGTGCCAGCAGTCCAGGTCGGGACACCAACTACGAGCAGTACTTC
D gene: NA
J gene: TRBJ2-7
V gene: TRBV11-2
clone size: NA

CDR3 protein: CASSQAAGQPQHF
CDR3 DNA: TGTGCCAGCAGCCAGGCGGCGGGACAGCCCCAGCATTTT
D gene: NA
J gene: TRBJ1-5
V gene: TRBV13
clone size: NA

CDR3 protein: CASSQDLSVYGYTF
CDR3 DNA: TGCGCCAGCAGCCAAGATTTAAGCGTATATGGCTACACCTTC
D gene: NA
J gene: TRBJ1-2
V gene: TRBV4-3
clone size: NA

CDR3 protein: CASSVGPRQETQYF
CDR3 DNA: TGTGCCAGCAGCGTAGGTCCTAGGCAAGAGACCCAGTACTTC
D gene: NA
J gene: TRBJ2-5
V gene: TRBV9
clone size: NA